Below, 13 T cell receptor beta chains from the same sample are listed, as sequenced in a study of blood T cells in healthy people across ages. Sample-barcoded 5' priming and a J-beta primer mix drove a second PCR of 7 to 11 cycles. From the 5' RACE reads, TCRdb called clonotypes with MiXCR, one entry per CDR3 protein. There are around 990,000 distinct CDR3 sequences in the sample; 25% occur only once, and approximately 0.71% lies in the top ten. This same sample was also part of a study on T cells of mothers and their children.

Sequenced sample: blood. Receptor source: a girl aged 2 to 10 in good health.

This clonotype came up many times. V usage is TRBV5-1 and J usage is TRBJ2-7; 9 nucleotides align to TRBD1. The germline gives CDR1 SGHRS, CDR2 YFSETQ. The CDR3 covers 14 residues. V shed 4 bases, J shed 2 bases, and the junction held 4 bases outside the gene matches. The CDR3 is CASSPDRGPYEQYF. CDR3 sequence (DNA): TGCGCCAGCAGCCCGGACAGGGGTCCCTACGAGCAGTACTTC.

CDR3 protein: CASSLAQDNSPLHF. CDR3 coding DNA: TGTGCCAGCAGCCTGGCTCAGGATAATTCACCCCTCCACTTT. The V and J genes are TRBV7-8 and TRBJ1-6; D gene uncertain. The CDR3 is 14 residues long. Trimming cost V 5 bases and J 5 bases, with 10 bases left between them. CDR1 and CDR2 (germline): SGHVS, FQNEAQ. Looking up the rest from reference TRBV7-8 and TRBJ1-6 gives the full variable domain: GAGVSQSPRYKVAKRGQDVALRCDPISGHVSLFWYQQALGQGPEFLTYFQNEAQLDKSGLPSDRFFAERPEGSVSTLKIQRTQQEDSAVYLCASSLAQDNSPLHFGNGTRLTVT.

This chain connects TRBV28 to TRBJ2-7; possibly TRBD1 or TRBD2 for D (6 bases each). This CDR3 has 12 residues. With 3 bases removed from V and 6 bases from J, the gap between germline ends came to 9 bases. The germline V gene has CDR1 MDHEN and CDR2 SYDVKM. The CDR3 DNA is TGTGCCAGCAGTTTTGGGGGGCTCGAGCAGTACTTC. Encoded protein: CASSFGGLEQYF. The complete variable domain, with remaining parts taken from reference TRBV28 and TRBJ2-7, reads DVKVTQSSRYLVKRTGEKVFLECVQDMDHENMFWYRQDPGLGLRLIYFSYDVKMKEKGDIPEGYSVSREKKERFSLILESASTNQTSMYLCASSFGGLEQYFGPGTRLTVT.

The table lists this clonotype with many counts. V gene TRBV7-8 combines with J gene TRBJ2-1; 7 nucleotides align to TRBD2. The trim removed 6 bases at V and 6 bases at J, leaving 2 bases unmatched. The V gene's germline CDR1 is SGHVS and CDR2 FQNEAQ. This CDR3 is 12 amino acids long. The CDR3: CASRGGGNEQFF. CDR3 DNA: TGTGCCAGCAGGGGGGGGGGCAATGAGCAGTTCTTC. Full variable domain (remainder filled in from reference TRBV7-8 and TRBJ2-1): GAGVSQSPRYKVAKRGQDVALRCDPISGHVSLFWYQQALGQGPEFLTYFQNEAQLDKSGLPSDRFFAERPEGSVSTLKIQRTQQEDSAVYLCASRGGGNEQFFGPGTRLTVL.

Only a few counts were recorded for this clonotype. CDR3 protein: CASSLVFEGGSYNEQFF. For the CDR3, the DNA is TGTGCCAGCAGCTTAGTATTTGAGGGAGGGTCCTACAATGAGCAGTTCTTC. The chain has TRBV7-8 and TRBJ2-1; TRBD2 aligns across 7 bases. With 1 base clipped from V and 1 base from J, the junction kept 7 bases outside the gene matches. Germline values: CDR1 SGHVS, CDR2 FQNEAQ. CDR3 length equals 17 residues.

The chain's CDR3 is CASSHQLGQGTEAFF. DNA of the CDR3: TGTGCCAGCAGCCATCAATTAGGGCAGGGTACTGAAGCTTTCTTT. The gene calls are TRBV4-2 and TRBJ1-1, with a tentative D call TRBD1 (5 bases). This CDR3 comprises 15 residues. V lost 3 bases and J 5 bases, leaving 16 bases between the germline ends. In germline, CDR1 is LGHNA, CDR2 YNFKEQ.

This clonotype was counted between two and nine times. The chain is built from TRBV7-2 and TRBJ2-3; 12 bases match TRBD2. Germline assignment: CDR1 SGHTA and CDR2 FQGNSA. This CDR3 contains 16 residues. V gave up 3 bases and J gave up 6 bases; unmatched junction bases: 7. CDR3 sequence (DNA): TGTGCCAGCAGCTTTCGACTAGCGGGAGAGGTGGATACGCAGTATTTT. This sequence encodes CASSFRLAGEVDTQYF. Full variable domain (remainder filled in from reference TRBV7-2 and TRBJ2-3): GAGVSQSPSNKVTEKGKDVELRCDPISGHTALYWYRQSLGQGLEFLIYFQGNSAPDKSGLPSDRFSAERTGGSVSTLTIQRTQQEDSAVYLCASSFRLAGEVDTQYFGPGTRLTVL.

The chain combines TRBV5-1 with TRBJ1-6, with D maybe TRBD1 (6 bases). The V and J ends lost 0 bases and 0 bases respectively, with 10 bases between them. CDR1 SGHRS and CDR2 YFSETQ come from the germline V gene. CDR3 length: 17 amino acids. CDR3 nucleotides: TGCGCCAGCAGCTTGGGGACAGACAGCTCCTATAATTCACCCCTCCACTTT. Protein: CASSLGTDSSYNSPLHF.

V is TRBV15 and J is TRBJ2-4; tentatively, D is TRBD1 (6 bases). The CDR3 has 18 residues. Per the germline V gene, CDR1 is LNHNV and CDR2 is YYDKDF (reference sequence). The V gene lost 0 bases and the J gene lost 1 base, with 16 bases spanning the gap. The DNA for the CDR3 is TGTGCCACCAGCAGAGATTTGGGCAGGGGTTTTGCCAAAAACATTCAGTACTTC. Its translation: CATSRDLGRGFAKNIQYF.

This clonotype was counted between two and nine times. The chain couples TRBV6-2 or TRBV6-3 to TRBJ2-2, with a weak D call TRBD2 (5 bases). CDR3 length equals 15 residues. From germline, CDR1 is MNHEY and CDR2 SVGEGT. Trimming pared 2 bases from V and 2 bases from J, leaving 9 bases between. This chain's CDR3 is CASSYVGLNTGELFF. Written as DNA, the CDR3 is TGTGCCAGCAGTTACGTAGGACTCAACACCGGGGAGCTGTTTTTT.

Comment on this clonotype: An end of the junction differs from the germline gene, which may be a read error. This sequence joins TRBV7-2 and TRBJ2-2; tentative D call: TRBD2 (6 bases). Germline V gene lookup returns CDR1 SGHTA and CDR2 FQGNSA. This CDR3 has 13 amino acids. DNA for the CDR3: TGTGCCAGCAGCACCCTTCGTAACGGGGGGCTGTTTTTT. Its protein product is CASSTLRNGGLFF.

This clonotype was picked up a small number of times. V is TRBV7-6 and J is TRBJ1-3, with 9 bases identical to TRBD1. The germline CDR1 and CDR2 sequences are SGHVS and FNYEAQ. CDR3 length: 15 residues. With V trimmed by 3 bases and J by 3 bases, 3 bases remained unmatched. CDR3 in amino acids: CASSFTDRGGNTIYF. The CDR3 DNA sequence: TGTGCCAGCAGCTTTACGGACAGGGGTGGAAACACCATATATTTT.

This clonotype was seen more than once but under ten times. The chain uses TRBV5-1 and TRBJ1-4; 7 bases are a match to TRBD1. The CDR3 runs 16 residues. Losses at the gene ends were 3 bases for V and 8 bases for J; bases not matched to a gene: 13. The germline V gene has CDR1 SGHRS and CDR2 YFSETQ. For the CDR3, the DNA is TGCGCCAGCAGCTCTCAATCGACAGGGCTCGGGGAAAAACTGTTTTTT. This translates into CASSSQSTGLGEKLFF.